The 29 T cell receptor beta chains presented below share a single source sample, sequenced in a study of T-cell memory formation after mild COVID-19. TCRdb passed the 5' RACE reads through MiXCR, listing each CDR3 protein once. The data show some 310,000 distinct CDR3 sequences, 20% seen once. The specimen was PBMCs or a T cell subset sorted from them (not recorded which). These receptors all come from a man aged 18 to 30 who had mild COVID-19 (a few samples of this study predate the infection). Cell type and time point are not known.

This chain connects TRBV6-1 to TRBJ1-1; D gene ambiguous. The V gene's germline CDR1 is MNHNS and CDR2 SASEGT. The CDR3 spans 13 residues. The V end lost 7 bases, the J end lost 0 bases, and 9 bases lay between the germline ends. CDR3 loop: CASKLGLNTEAFF. The CDR3 DNA follows: TGTGCCAGCAAATTGGGATTGAACACTGAAGCTTTCTTT.

This clonotype was counted between two and nine times. The chain employs TRBV15 and TRBJ1-5; D is possibly TRBD1 (5 bases). Germline CDR1 LNHNV, CDR2 YYDKDF (reference sequence). With 8 bases removed from V and 0 bases from J, the gap between germline ends came to 11 bases. This CDR3 is built from 14 residues. The chain's CDR3 is CATENRISNQPQHF. DNA for the CDR3: TGTGCCACCGAAAACAGGATTAGCAATCAGCCCCAGCATTTT.

V is TRBV29-1 and J is TRBJ1-4, with D perhaps TRBD1 (6 bases). V lost 5 bases and J lost 8, with 18 bases in between. Germline loops: CDR1 SQVTM, CDR2 ANQGSEA. This CDR3 has 14 amino acids. CDR3 amino acids: CSVRRGAGGEKLFF. The CDR3 DNA is TGCAGCGTTCGGCGGGGGGCAGGAGGAGAAAAACTGTTTTTT. Using reference TRBV29-1 and TRBJ1-4 for the parts outside the CDR3, the full variable domain is SAVISQKPSRDICQRGTSLTIQCQVDSQVTMMFWYRQQPGQSLTLIATANQGSEATYESGFVIDKFPISRPNLTFSTLTVSNMSPEDSSIYLCSVRRGAGGEKLFFGSGTQLSVL.

This chain links TRBV7-8 with TRBJ2-5, with 8 bases fitting TRBD1. Germline CDR1 is SGHVS and CDR2 is FQNEAQ. The CDR3 totals 20 residues. The ends lost 5 bases at V and 5 bases at J; junction bases unmatched: 25. This chain's CDR3 is CASSPSGPSGQGTKGETQYF. The DNA for the CDR3 is TGTGCCAGCAGCCCGAGCGGCCCTTCTGGACAGGGCACTAAGGGGGAGACCCAGTACTTC.

This rearrangement joins TRBV7-2 to TRBJ1-1; D is perhaps TRBD1 (5 bases). V gave up 1 base and J gave up 3 bases, with 9 bases separating them. The V gene's germline CDR1 is SGHTA and CDR2 FQGNSA. The CDR3 is 14 amino acids. The CDR3 protein is CASSLDRRYTEAFF. The CDR3 nucleotides read TGTGCCAGCAGCTTAGACAGGAGATACACTGAAGCTTTCTTT.

Only a few counts were recorded for this clonotype. The chain combines TRBV7-2 with TRBJ1-2; TRBD1 might be the D (6 bases). The CDR3 covers 15 residues. The germline V and J ends were trimmed by 2 bases and 8 bases, with 18 bases remaining between them. Looked up from germline, CDR1 is SGHTA and CDR2 is FQGNSA. Here the CDR3 reads CASSLFGSGAVGYTF. The CDR3 DNA follows: TGTGCCAGCAGCTTATTTGGGTCAGGGGCAGTCGGCTACACCTTC.

The CDR3 nucleotides read TGTGCCAGCAGCCCCTGGACAGGGGGCTTCGGAGATACGCAGTATTTT. Translation: CASSPWTGGFGDTQYF. V usage is TRBV7-6 and J usage is TRBJ2-3; 11 bases line up with TRBD1. The trim removed 5 bases at V and 5 bases at J, leaving 9 bases unmatched. The CDR3 contains 16 residues. Germline loops: CDR1 SGHVS, CDR2 FNYEAQ.

The rearrangement uses TRBV11-2 and TRBJ1-3; 8 bases match TRBD1. Losses at the gene ends were 4 bases for V and 4 bases for J; bases not matched to a gene: 9. The CDR3 has 16 residues. CDR1 and CDR2 (germline): SGHAT, FQNNGV. The CDR3 here is CASSSRTGTIGNTIYF. CDR3 nucleotide sequence: TGTGCCAGCAGCTCACGGACAGGGACCATCGGAAACACCATATATTTT.

V gene TRBV7-3 combines with J gene TRBJ2-1; D gene ambiguous. The CDR3 has 13 amino acids. Trimming stripped 5 bases from V and 0 bases from J, with 5 bases between. The germline gives CDR1 SGHTA, CDR2 FQGTGA. The CDR3 nucleotides are TGTGCCAGCAGCGACGGCTCCTACAATGAGCAGTTCTTC. It is translated as CASSDGSYNEQFF.

The chain has TRBV11-2 and TRBJ2-3; TRBD2 matches 8 bases. CDR1 SGHAT and CDR2 FQNNGV come from the germline V gene. The CDR3 loop spans 14 amino acids. The V segment lost 6 bases and the J segment 2 bases; nucleotides outside the gene matches: 4. CDR3 residues: CASRTAGATDTQYF. The DNA for the CDR3 is TGTGCCAGCAGAACAGCGGGGGCCACAGATACGCAGTATTTT. The full variable domain, completed using reference TRBV11-2 and TRBJ2-3, is EAGVAQSPRYKIIEKRQSVAFWCNPISGHATLYWYQQILGQGPKLLIQFQNNGVVDDSQLPKDRFSAERLKGVDSTLKIQPAKLEDSAVYLCASRTAGATDTQYFGPGTRLTVL.

This clonotype was seen more than once but under ten times. The rearrangement joins TRBV20-1 to TRBJ2-1; TRBD1 is a possible D gene (5 bases). Germline CDR1 reads DFQATT; CDR2 reads SNEGSKA (reference sequence). CDR3 length: 14 amino acids. V lost 2 bases, J lost 4 bases, and 12 bases lay in between. The CDR3 protein is CSARSLTEYNEQFF. The CDR3 nucleotides read TGCAGTGCTAGAAGTTTGACAGAATACAATGAGCAGTTCTTC.

This clonotype was counted only a few times. The V call is TRBV5-1, the J call TRBJ2-6, with D possibly being TRBD2 (7 bases). The V end lost 0 bases, the J end lost 0 bases, and 13 bases lay between the germline ends. CDR3 length: 18 amino acids. Germline loops: CDR1 SGHRS, CDR2 YFSETQ. The CDR3 loop is CASSLGGGPRSGANVLTF. CDR3 nucleotides: TGCGCCAGCAGCTTGGGCGGGGGCCCACGCTCTGGGGCCAACGTCCTGACTTTC.

This clonotype was seen more than once but under ten times. The chain employs TRBV7-6 and TRBJ1-6; no firm D call. Germline CDR1 and CDR2: SGHVS and FNYEAQ. The germline V and J ends were trimmed by 11 bases and 8 bases, with 10 bases remaining between them. The CDR3 totals 11 residues. CDR3 in amino acids: CAQPADSPLHF. DNA for the CDR3: TGTGCCCAGCCGGCCGATTCACCCCTCCACTTT.

This sequence joins TRBV4-2 and TRBJ1-6, with 7 nucleotides matching TRBD1. There are 17 residues in the CDR3. V was pared by 0 bases and J by 7 bases, with 9 bases of the junction left unmatched. Germline assignment: CDR1 LGHNA and CDR2 YNFKEQ. CDR3 bases: TGTGCCAGCAGCCAAGACAGGCCGGGACAGAGAAATTCACCCCTCCACTTT. It specifies CASSQDRPGQRNSPLHF.

This sequence joins TRBV20-1 and TRBJ2-5; D may match TRBD1 or TRBD2 (5 bases each). Germline CDR1 DFQATT, CDR2 SNEGSKA (reference sequence). The CDR3 consists of 13 residues. V lost 0 bases, J lost 2 bases, and 7 bases lay in between. Here the CDR3 DNA reads TGCAGTGCTAGAGAGGGACCGCAAGAGACCCAGTACTTC. Protein: CSAREGPQETQYF.

The chain couples TRBV5-1 to TRBJ2-5; the D gene is possibly TRBD1 (6 bases). The CDR3 loop spans 14 amino acids. V gave up 0 bases and J gave up 6 bases, with 12 bases separating them. Germline V CDR1 and CDR2: SGHRS, YFSETQ. The CDR3 loop is CASSLDRAEKTQYF. CDR3 nucleotide sequence: TGCGCCAGCAGCTTGGACAGGGCTGAGAAGACCCAGTACTTC.

The gene calls are TRBV4-1 and TRBJ2-1; 10 bases are a match to TRBD2. CDR1 is MGHRA, CDR2 YSYEKL, per germline. V shed 4 bases and J 9 bases; nucleotides not matched to a gene: 6. The CDR3 runs 14 residues. DNA of the CDR3: TGCGCCAGCAGCCCGAAGGCTAGCGGGGGTGAGCAGTTCTTC. Protein: CASSPKASGGEQFF.

The chain is built from TRBV6-5 and TRBJ1-6; weak D call: TRBD1 (5 bases). Between the trimmed V and J ends, which lost 5 bases and 0 bases, there was a span of 11 bases. Germline V gives CDR1 MNHEY, CDR2 SVGAGI. The CDR3 is made up of 16 amino acids. The CDR3 spells CASSIRQRSYNSPLHF. CDR3 DNA sequence: TGTGCCAGCAGTATACGACAGCGCTCCTATAATTCACCCCTCCACTTT.

Concerning this clonotype: Being one base from a much bigger clone, this may be a read error. The chain carries TRBV7-9 and TRBJ2-1, with D perhaps matching TRBD1 (6 bases). Germline V gives CDR1 SEHNR, CDR2 FQNEAQ (reference sequence). CDR3 length: 16 amino acids. V lost 0 bases to trimming and J lost 1 base, with 10 bases between them. In DNA form, the CDR3 reads TGTGCCAGCAGCTTAGCGTGGGGGCCTTCCTACAATGAGCAGTTCTTC. Translation: CASSLAWGPSYNEQFF.

This sequence joins TRBV7-9 and TRBJ2-7; TRBD1 or TRBD2 may be the D gene (5 bases each). In germline, CDR1 is SEHNR, CDR2 FQNEAQ (reference sequence). The CDR3 extends over 12 amino acids. The CDR3 reads CASSLTRDRMSV. The CDR3 DNA reads as TGTGCCAGCAGCTTAACTCGGGACCGCATGAGCGTC.

This clonotype appeared a few times. This CDR3 is CASSQVGRTGELFF. CDR3 DNA: TGCGCCAGCAGCCAAGTAGGGAGGACCGGGGAGCTGTTTTTT. The chain recombines TRBV4-1 with TRBJ2-2; TRBD2 might be the D (6 bases). V gave up 1 base and J gave up 5 bases, with 8 bases separating them. This CDR3 has 14 amino acids. From germline, CDR1 is MGHRA and CDR2 YSYEKL.

Only a few counts were recorded for this clonotype. The CDR3 here is CASSLAPGRQNTEAFF. The CDR3 bases are TGTGCCAGCAGCTTGGCACCGGGACGGCAGAACACTGAAGCTTTCTTT. The genes are TRBV5-4 and TRBJ1-1; TRBD1 might be the D (5 bases). The CDR3 covers 16 residues. V shed 0 bases and J shed 1 base, with 13 bases lying between them. Germline V lookup: CDR1 SGHNT, CDR2 YYREEE (reference sequence).

There are a few counts of this clonotype. The CDR3 here is CASSYEGNGELFF. The DNA for the CDR3 is TGTGCCAGCAGTTATGAGGGGAACGGGGAGCTGTTTTTT. The gene calls are TRBV6-5 and TRBJ2-2; tentatively, D is TRBD1 or TRBD2 (5 bases each). Per the germline V gene, CDR1 is MNHEY and CDR2 is SVGAGI. The CDR3 extends over 13 amino acids. Trimming cost V 3 bases and J 7 bases, with 9 bases left between them.

The sample holds a few counts of this clonotype. This sequence joins TRBV5-1 and TRBJ2-7; a possible D gene is TRBD2 (6 bases). Trimming left V 3 bases short and J 1 base short, with 8 bases between. The germline V gene has CDR1 SGHRS and CDR2 YFSETQ. The CDR3 is 13 residues long. The CDR3 DNA sequence: TGCGCCAGCAGCTGGGGGGAGTCCTACGAGCAGTACTTC. Amino acids: CASSWGESYEQYF. Variable domain in full (rest from reference TRBV5-1 and TRBJ2-7): KAGVTQTPRYLIKTRGQQVTLSCSPISGHRSVSWYQQTPGQGLQFLFEYFSETQRNKGNFPGRFSGRQFSNSRSEMNVSTLELGDSALYLCASSWGESYEQYFGPGTRLTVT.

This chain connects TRBV27 to TRBJ2-7; D gene unclear. V was cut by 5 bases and J by 4 bases, with 6 bases left in between. This CDR3 region has 11 residues. Germline CDR1 and CDR2: MNHEY and SMNVEV (reference sequence). The CDR3 DNA follows: TGTGCCAGCAGTGCAAAGTACGAGCAGTACTTC. Translating it yields CASSAKYEQYF.

This chain joins TRBV5-4 and TRBJ1-1; TRBD1 might be the D (6 bases). Germline CDR1 reads SGHNT; CDR2 reads YYREEE (reference sequence). The V and J ends lost 0 bases and 4 bases respectively, with 10 bases between them. The CDR3 has 14 residues. Written as DNA, the CDR3 is TGTGCCAGCAGCTTGGTAGCAGGGGCCACTGAAGCTTTCTTT. Its translation: CASSLVAGATEAFF.

The table lists this clonotype with many counts. V and J are TRBV7-9 and TRBJ2-3, with D maybe TRBD2 (6 bases). The V gene's germline CDR1 is SEHNR and CDR2 FQNEAQ (reference sequence). The length of the CDR3 is 12 residues. With 3 bases removed from V and 11 bases from J, the gap between germline ends came to 12 bases. CDR3 DNA sequence: TGTGCCAGCAGCTTCCCCGTCGGGGGGCAGTATTTT. Translating gives CASSFPVGGQYF.

The CDR3 protein is CSAALQISNQPQHF. In nucleotides, the CDR3 is TGCAGTGCTGCCCTACAGATTAGCAATCAGCCCCAGCATTTT. The genes are TRBV20-1 and TRBJ1-5; D is uncertain. The V end lost 5 bases, the J end lost 0 bases, and 11 bases lay between the germline ends. This CDR3 contains 14 residues. Per the germline V gene, CDR1 is DFQATT and CDR2 is SNEGSKA (reference sequence).

V usage is TRBV7-2 and J usage is TRBJ2-5, with a possible D match to TRBD1 (7 bases). Germline lookup yields CDR1 SGHTA and CDR2 FQGNSA. This CDR3 spans 14 amino acids. Trimming took off 3 bases at V and 5 bases at J, with 13 bases between the two ends. CDR3 in amino acids: CASSFQGGRETQYF. CDR3 bases: TGTGCCAGCAGCTTCCAGGGGGGACGGGAGACCCAGTACTTC.